This is a list of T cell receptor beta chains from one sample in a study of blood T cell repertoires in COVID-19. Profiling relied on immunoSEQ multiplex PCR, and the TCRdb table lists in-frame clones only, not all of them. The profile shows about 190,000 clones, around 87% of them singletons. The sample comprised peripheral blood. The source is a man aged 40-49 years with active or convalescent COVID-19. Each CDR3 is given with its conserved first and last residue. The D gene is left open where the match is weak. Not all rows give a size; the values are once, few, many and, for expanded clones, a class.

-,TRBD1,TRBJ1-3,TRBV13,TGTGCCAGCAGCTCCTGGACAGGGGCAAACACCATATATTTT,CASSSWTGANTIYF
-,TRBD1,TRBJ2-2,TRBV10-1,TGCGCCAGCAGTCCACAGGGGATCGGGGAGCTGTTTTTT,CASSPQGIGELFF
-,TRBD1,TRBJ1-5,TRBV4-1,TGCGCCAGCAGCCAAACCGGGACAGGGGAACAGCCCCAGCATTTT,CASSQTGTGEQPQHF
-,-,TRBJ1-5,TRBV19,TGTGCCAGTAGCGAAGGGGTCAGGCAGCCCCAGCATTTT,CASSEGVRQPQHF
-,-,TRBJ2-3,TRBV27,TGTGCCAGCAGCCTAACGCTAGCTCGGTTGACAGATACGCAGTATTTT,CASSLTLARLTDTQYF
-,TRBD1,TRBJ1-4,TRBV7-6,TGTGCCAGCAGCTTGGAGGGGGCGGCTGAAAAACTGTTTTTT,CASSLEGAAEKLFF
-,-,TRBJ1-5,TRBV24-1,TGTGCCACCAGTGAGGCCTCTGGGAGAGGGCCCCAGCATTTT,CATSEASGRGPQHF
-,-,TRBJ1-1,TRBV7-6,TGTGCCTTCAGTAGGGGTGGGAACACTGAAGCTTTCTTT,CAFSRGGNTEAFF
-,-,TRBJ1-6,TRBV5-6,TGTGCCAGCAGCTCAGGCGGGGCATCCTATAATTCACCCCTCCACTTT,CASSSGGASYNSPLHF
-,TRBD2,TRBJ2-1,TRBV28,TGTGCCAGCAGTTCCCCCATGAGCGGGGAAACATACCTAAAGCAGTTCTTC,CASSSPMSGETYLKQFF
-,TRBD2,TRBJ2-1,TRBV4-3,TGCGCCAGCAGCCAAGTTAGCGGGGGAACCTACAATGAGCAGTTCTTC,CASSQVSGGTYNEQFF
-,-,TRBJ1-4,TRBV20-1,TGCAGTGCTAGTCCCGGGACTTCTAATGAAAAACTGTTTTTT,CSASPGTSNEKLFF
-,-,TRBJ2-7,TRBV15,TGTGCCACCAGCAGAGACTTTTGGGCAGGGGGGAAGTACTACGAGCAGTACTTC,CATSRDFWAGGKYYEQYF
-,-,TRBJ2-5,TRBV9,TGTGCCAGCAGCGCACAGGGAGGGGCCGGGGGGACCCAGTACTTC,CASSAQGGAGGTQYF
-,-,TRBJ1-4,TRBV15,TGTGCCACCAGCAGAGGGGTTGAGGGAGCTAATGAAAAACTGTTTTTT,CATSRGVEGANEKLFF
-,-,TRBJ2-4,TRBV5-1,TGCGCCAGCAGCGGGGGGAGGAAAAACATTCAGTACTTC,CASSGGRKNIQYF
-,TRBD1,TRBJ1-4,TRBV4-2,TGTGCCAGCAGCCAAGTCGGGACAGGTAACCTTAATGAAAAACTGTTTTTT,CASSQVGTGNLNEKLFF
-,TRBD1,TRBJ1-2,TRBV11-2,TGTGCCAGCAGCTTAGTTGAGGGCAGGGGGCGAAGAAACTATGGCTACACCTTC,CASSLVEGRGRRNYGYTF
-,TRBD2,TRBJ2-7,TRBV6-2/TRBV6-3,TGTGCCAGCAGTCCCGGGGGGAGCTCCTACGAGCAGTACTTC,CASSPGGSSYEQYF
-,TRBD1,TRBJ2-7,TRBV3-1/TRBV3-2,TGTGCCAGCAGCCAGGACAGGGTCTCCTACGAGCAGTACTTC,CASSQDRVSYEQYF
-,TRBD1,TRBJ1-2,TRBV27,TGTGCCAGCAGTTTATCTGCAGGGGGCTATGGCTACACCTTC,CASSLSAGGYGYTF
-,-,TRBJ1-4,TRBV2,TGTGCCAGCACGGAAGGGGGAAAACTGTTTTTT,CASTEGGKLFF
-,-,TRBJ1-6,TRBV5-5,TGTGCCAGCAGCTTGGAGGGGACACCCAATTCACCCCTCCACTTT,CASSLEGTPNSPLHF
-,TRBD1,TRBJ1-3,TRBV6-5,TGTGCCAGTGGGACAGGGAGTACTGGAAACACCATATATTTT,CASGTGSTGNTIYF
-,-,TRBJ2-2,TRBV3-1/TRBV3-2,TGTGCCAGCAGCCAAACTACAGGGACCGGGGAGCTGTTTTTT,CASSQTTGTGELFF
-,-,TRBJ2-7,TRBV10-2,TGCGCCAGCAGTGATACAGACAGCTCCTACGAGCAGTACTTC,CASSDTDSSYEQYF
few,-,TRBJ1-2,TRBV14,TGTGCCAGCAGCCAAGTTGGGGCTGGTGGTGGCTACACCTTC,CASSQVGAGGGYTF
-,-,TRBJ1-1,TRBV7-9,TGTGCCAGCAGCCTGGTACCTTCTATGAACACTGAAGCTTTCTTT,CASSLVPSMNTEAFF
once,TRBD1,TRBJ2-5,TRBV19,TGTGCCAGTAGTTTGTTCTCCGGGACAGGGGGCGTAGGGGAGACCCAGTACTTC,CASSLFSGTGGVGETQYF
-,-,TRBJ2-3,TRBV7-2,TGTGCCAGCAGCTCCACCAGTGCAGATACGCAGTATTTT,CASSSTSADTQYF
-,TRBD1,TRBJ1-6,TRBV11-3,TGTGCCAGCAGCCGGACAGGGACGAATTCACCCCTCCACTTT,CASSRTGTNSPLHF
-,TRBD1,TRBJ2-5,TRBV28,TGTGCCAGCAGTAAACAGGGGCCAGAGACCCAGTACTTC,CASSKQGPETQYF
-,-,TRBJ2-2,TRBV2,TGTGCCAGTATCCGGGAACGGTCGAACACCGGGGAGCTGTTTTTT,CASIRERSNTGELFF
-,TRBD1,TRBJ1-2,TRBV30,TGTGCCTGGAGTTTGGATAACAGGGGATTCTATGGCTACACCTTC,CAWSLDNRGFYGYTF
-,-,TRBJ1-2,TRBV4-1,TGCGCCAGCAGCCAAGAAACAGGGATGGGTAACTATGGCTACACCTTC,CASSQETGMGNYGYTF
-,TRBD2,TRBJ2-2,TRBV27,TGTGCCAGCAGTTTGGGACTAGCGGGGCCCGGGGAGCTGTTTTTT,CASSLGLAGPGELFF
-,-,TRBJ1-2,TRBV24-1,TGTGCCACCAGTGAAAATGCGGCACTCTATGGCTACACCTTC,CATSENAALYGYTF
-,-,TRBJ1-5,TRBV24-1,TGTGCCACCAGTGATTCCGGTCAGCCCCAGCATTTT,CATSDSGQPQHF
-,-,TRBJ2-5,TRBV3-1/TRBV3-2,TGTGCCAGCAGCCAAGACACTAGGGAAGAGACCCAGTACTTC,CASSQDTREETQYF
-,TRBD2,TRBJ2-2,TRBV27,TGTGCCCGCCGTTGGGCGGGGCGGGGGGGCTTCACCGGGGAGCTGTTTTTT,CARRWAGRGGFTGELFF
-,-,TRBJ1-6,TRBV6-1,TGTGCCAGCAGTGAATCGGCGGGAAATTCACCCCTCCACTTT,CASSESAGNSPLHF
-,-,TRBJ2-7,TRBV30,TGTGCCTGGAGTGTACTGGTCCGCGAGCAGTACTTC,CAWSVLVREQYF
once,TRBD2,TRBJ2-1,TRBV6-2/TRBV6-3,TGTGCCAGCAGTTACGCAGGGACTAGGAAGTCCCATGAGCAGTTCTTC,CASSYAGTRKSHEQFF
-,TRBD1,TRBJ2-1,TRBV11-1,TGTGCCAGCAGCGTAGGGGCGACAGGGTCTTACAATGAGCAGTTCTTC,CASSVGATGSYNEQFF
-,TRBD1,TRBJ1-6,TRBV13,TGTGCCAGCAGCTCCCGGGACAGGGGTAATTCACCCCTCCACTTT,CASSSRDRGNSPLHF
-,TRBD2,TRBJ2-1,TRBV7-8,TGTGCCAGCAGCTCCCCGAGCGGGGGGCTTCTTGAGCAGTTCTTC,CASSSPSGGLLEQFF
few,-,TRBJ2-1,TRBV19,TGTGCCAGTAGTATTGACACCAGCTCCTACAATGAGCAGTTCTTC,CASSIDTSSYNEQFF
-,TRBD1,TRBJ2-7,TRBV7-3,TGTGCCAGCAGCTTAGGGACAGGGGTCTACGAGCAGTACTTC,CASSLGTGVYEQYF
-,-,TRBJ1-4,TRBV30,TGTGCCTGGAGTGAAGGGGGATTGACTAATGAAAAACTGTTTTTT,CAWSEGGLTNEKLFF
-,TRBD2,TRBJ2-3,TRBV30,TGTGCCTGGAGGGACGGGCCCTCGGGGGGGTCGGATACGCAGTATTTT,CAWRDGPSGGSDTQYF
-,-,TRBJ1-2,TRBV4-1,TGCGCCAGCAGCCAAGAAGCACAGGGATCCCACTATGGCTACACCTTC,CASSQEAQGSHYGYTF
-,-,TRBJ2-1,TRBV6-4,TGTGCCAGCAGTGTTGGGGGGTCGGCTGAGCAGTTCTTC,CASSVGGSAEQFF
-,-,TRBJ1-2,TRBV18,TGTGCCAGCTCACCCGGTTTGGTCCTCTATGGCTACACCTTC,CASSPGLVLYGYTF
-,TRBD1,TRBJ1-4,TRBV6-6,TGTGCCAGCAGACCCGACAGGGGGCAAACTAATGAAAAACTGTTTTTT,CASRPDRGQTNEKLFF
-,-,TRBJ1-5,TRBV6-5,TGTGCCAGCAGCATTACAGGGTATAGCAATCAGCCCCAGCATTTT,CASSITGYSNQPQHF
-,-,TRBJ2-1,TRBV3-1/TRBV3-2,TGTGCCAGCAGCCAAGGACACCCGTACAATGAGCAGTTCTTC,CASSQGHPYNEQFF
-,-,TRBJ1-3,TRBV28,TGTGCCAGCGGAGTCTCTGGAAACACCATATATTTT,CASGVSGNTIYF
-,-,TRBJ2-5,TRBV30,TGTGCCGGATCTCCCGCGGGGATTCAAGAGACCCAGTACTTC,CAGSPAGIQETQYF
-,TRBD1,TRBJ2-2,TRBV10-1,TGCGCCAGCAAACAGGGGGCGGCGGGGGAGCTGTTTTTT,CASKQGAAGELFF
-,-,TRBJ1-5,TRBV3-1/TRBV3-2,TGTGCCAGCAGCCAAGATCTTTATCAGCCCCAGCATTTT,CASSQDLYQPQHF